This T cell receptor (beta chain) was sequenced during a study of identifying expanded T cells in peripheral blood. The V end was cut by 0 bases, the J end by 3 bases, with 12 bases between. Germline V lookup: CDR1 SGHNT, CDR2 YENEEA. The CDR3 contains 16 residues. Healthy donors had no documented immune events, such as infections, while sampled. Concerning this clone itself: The antigen is undetermined.

Clones were read by immunoSEQ multiplex PCR, and TCRdb kept only the in-frame ones, dropping some. The sample lists 75,000 to 90,000 clones, roughly 90% occurring once. Study-wide results and caveats: Across healthy donors, higher total template counts meant significantly greater approximately two-week count variance. Differentially abundant clones: 0.95 to 1.5 between replicates, 16.4 at 2 to 3 weeks, over 18 at four.

The chain links TRBV11-3 to TRBJ1-5, with a possible D match to TRBD1 (5 bases). The sample taken for sequencing was blood. The TCR comes from a person between 18 and 75 years old in good health. In DNA form, the CDR3 reads TGTGCCAGCAGCTTAGATATGGAGGGGTACAATCAGCCCCAGCATTTT. Its translation: CASSLDMEGYNQPQHF. Using reference TRBV11-3 and TRBJ1-5 for the parts outside the CDR3, the full variable domain is EAGVVQSPRYKIIEKKQPVAFWCNPISGHNTLYWYLQNLGQGPELLIRYENEEAVDDSQLPKDRFSAERLKGVDSTLKIQPAELGDSAVYLCASSLDMEGYNQPQHFGDGTRLSIL.